What follows are 13 T cell receptor beta chains derived from one specimen sequenced in a study of blood T cell repertoires in COVID-19. Produced via immunoSEQ multiplex PCR; TCRdb's table is partial and in-frame only. The sample contains a few hundred thousand clones, approximately 90% of which appear only once. Sequences were obtained from PBMCs or T cells enriched from blood (not recorded which). These receptors came from a man aged 18 to 30 who had recovered from COVID-19.

The table lists this clone with a count of one. The chain recombines TRBV11-2 with TRBJ2-7; TRBD2 might be the D (5 bases). The CDR3 is 13 residues long. Trimming left V 5 bases short and J 3 bases short, with 11 bases between. Germline CDR1 reads SGHAT; CDR2 reads FQNNGV. CDR3 region: CASSPAGGYEQYF. The CDR3 bases are TGTGCCAGCAGCCCCGCCGGAGGCTACGAGCAGTACTTC.

The chain couples TRBV9 to TRBJ2-3; D gene uncertain. V was cut by 0 bases and J by 0 bases, with 14 bases left in between. The CDR3 spans 17 residues. Looked up from germline, CDR1 is SGDLS and CDR2 is YYNGEE. CDR3 DNA sequence: TGTGCCAGCAGCGTAGAATCCCGGATAGCTAGCACAGATACGCAGTATTTT. This translates into CASSVESRIASTDTQYF.

The chain carries TRBV15 and TRBJ2-1; 8 nucleotides align to TRBD2. J lost 5 bases, V lost 6 bases, and 3 bases had no gene match. The germline V gene encodes CDR1 LNHNV and CDR2 YYDKDF (reference sequence). The CDR3 totals 13 residues. Written as DNA, the CDR3 is TGTGCCACCAGGACTAGCGCCGACAATGAGCAGTTCTTC. This translates into CATRTSADNEQFF.

The rearrangement uses TRBV28 and TRBJ2-6, with 7 bases lining up with TRBD2. The germline gives CDR1 MDHEN, CDR2 SYDVKM. CDR3 length: 15 amino acids. The V and J ends lost 6 bases and 0 bases, in that order; junction bases with no gene match: 2. Here the CDR3 reads CASRGGGSGANVLTF. CDR3 bases: TGTGCCAGCAGAGGCGGGGGCTCTGGGGCCAACGTCCTGACTTTC.

The J gene is TRBJ2-2, the V gene TRBV5-4, with TRBD2 identical over 11 bases. This CDR3 contains 19 residues. The V gene end was trimmed by 4 bases and the J gene end by 1 base; junction bases not matched to a gene: 12. CDR1 is SGHNT and CDR2 is YYREEE in the germline V gene (reference sequence). The CDR3 reads CASSVPSGGLLGNTGELFF. The CDR3, as DNA: TGTGCCAGCAGCGTACCTAGCGGGGGGCTCCTTGGGAACACCGGGGAGCTGTTTTTT.

The CDR3 DNA reads TGTGCCAGCAGCTGGAACAGGGACGGGGAGCTGTTTTTT. Translated: CASSWNRDGELFF. The chain joins TRBV7-9 to TRBJ2-2; D is perhaps TRBD1 (6 bases). V gave up 4 bases and J gave up 7 bases, with 10 bases separating them. This CDR3 comprises 13 residues. Germline CDR1 is SEHNR and CDR2 is FQNEAQ (reference sequence).

This clone appeared a single time. The chain combines TRBV7-3 with TRBJ1-5; unclear D gene. The CDR3 is made up of 17 amino acids. Trimming shortened V by 6 bases and J by 0 bases, and 18 bases separated the two germline ends. In germline, CDR1 is SGHTA, CDR2 FQGTGA. The CDR3 coding sequence is TGTGCCAGCAGTCAGATAGCGCCTCATTATAGCAATCAGCCCCAGCATTTT. Translated, it gives CASSQIAPHYSNQPQHF.

This clone came up once. The chain carries TRBV18 and TRBJ2-2, with no clear D. Germline CDR1 is KGHSH and CDR2 is LQKENI. Trimming shortened V by 3 bases and J by 8 bases, and 7 bases separated the two germline ends. This CDR3 has 12 residues. The CDR3: CASSPQTGELFF. The DNA of the CDR3 is TGTGCCAGCTCACCGCAGACAGGGGAGCTGTTTTTT. The whole variable domain, remainder taken from reference TRBV18 and TRBJ2-2, is NAGVMQNPRHLVRRRGQEARLRCSPMKGHSHVYWYRQLPEEGLKFMVYLQKENIIDESGMPKERFSAEFPKEGPSILRIQQVVRGDSAAYFCASSPQTGELFFGEGSRLTVL.

CDR3 region: CASSTGTGNTEAFF. The CDR3 DNA sequence: TGTGCCAGCTCAACCGGGACAGGGAACACTGAAGCTTTCTTT. The chain links TRBV18 to TRBJ1-1, with TRBD1 identical over 8 bases. This CDR3 comprises 14 residues. V dropped 5 bases and J dropped 1; count of bases not matched to a gene: 3. CDR1 and CDR2 from the germline V gene are KGHSH and LQKENI.

This chain joins TRBV7-9 and TRBJ2-7, with TRBD2 matching 13 bases. The CDR3 contains 16 residues. Germline loops: CDR1 SEHNR, CDR2 FQNEAQ (reference sequence). V lost 3 bases, J lost 4 bases, and 6 bases stayed unmatched. CDR3 DNA sequence: TGTGCCAGCAGCTTCCTTCCGACTAGCGGGAGGTACGAGCAGTACTTC. Translated, it gives CASSFLPTSGRYEQYF.

The V gene is TRBV7-9, the J gene TRBJ2-1; no reliable D call. V was cut by 1 base and J by 5 bases, with 15 bases left in between. From germline, CDR1 is SEHNR and CDR2 FQNEAQ (reference sequence). This CDR3 region has 16 residues. CDR3 region: CASSLERLELNNEQFF. As DNA, the CDR3 is TGTGCCAGCAGCTTAGAACGACTGGAACTAAACAATGAGCAGTTCTTC.

The J gene is TRBJ2-5, the V gene TRBV9; 9 nucleotides align to TRBD2. The ends lost 4 bases at V and 1 base at J; junction bases unmatched: 8. CDR1 is SGDLS, CDR2 YYNGEE, per germline. The CDR3 covers 16 residues. CDR3 in DNA: TGTGCCAGCAGCCTCCAGGTAGCGGGGGCCCAAGAGACCCAGTACTTC. Amino acid sequence: CASSLQVAGAQETQYF.

The rearrangement uses TRBV5-4 and TRBJ1-1, with 8 bases identical to TRBD1. Germline CDR1 reads SGHNT; CDR2 reads YYREEE (reference sequence). V trimming: 2 bases; J trimming: 4 bases; junction bases outside the gene matches: 4. CDR3 size: 14 residues. The DNA for the CDR3 is TGTGCCAGCAGCTTCCAGGGGGCCGGCACTGAAGCTTTCTTT. This encodes CASSFQGAGTEAFF.